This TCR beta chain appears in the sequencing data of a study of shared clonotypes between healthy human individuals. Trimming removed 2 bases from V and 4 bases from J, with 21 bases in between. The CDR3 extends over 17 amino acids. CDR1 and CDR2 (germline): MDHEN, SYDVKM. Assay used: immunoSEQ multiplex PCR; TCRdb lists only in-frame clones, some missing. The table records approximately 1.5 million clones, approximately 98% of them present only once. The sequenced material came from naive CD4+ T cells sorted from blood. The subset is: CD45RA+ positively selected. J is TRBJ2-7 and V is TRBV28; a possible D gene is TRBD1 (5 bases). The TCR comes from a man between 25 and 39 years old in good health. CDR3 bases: TGTGCCAGCAGTTTAGGGGCTGACGGGTCTCACTTTTACGAGCAGTACTTC. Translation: CASSLGADGSHFYEQYF.